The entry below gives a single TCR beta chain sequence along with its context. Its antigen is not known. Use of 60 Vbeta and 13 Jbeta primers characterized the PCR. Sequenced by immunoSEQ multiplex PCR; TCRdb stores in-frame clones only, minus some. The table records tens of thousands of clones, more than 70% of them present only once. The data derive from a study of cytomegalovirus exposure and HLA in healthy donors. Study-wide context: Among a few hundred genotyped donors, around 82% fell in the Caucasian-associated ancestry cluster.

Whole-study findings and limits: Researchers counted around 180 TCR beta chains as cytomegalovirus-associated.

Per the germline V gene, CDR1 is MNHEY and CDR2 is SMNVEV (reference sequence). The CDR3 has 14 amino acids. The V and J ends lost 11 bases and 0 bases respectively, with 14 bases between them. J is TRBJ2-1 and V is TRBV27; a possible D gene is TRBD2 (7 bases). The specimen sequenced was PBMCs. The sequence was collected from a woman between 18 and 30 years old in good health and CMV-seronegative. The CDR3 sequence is CADRGAPSYNEQFF. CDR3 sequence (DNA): TGTGCCGATCGGGGGGCGCCCTCCTACAATGAGCAGTTCTTC.